This TCR beta chain comes out of a study of vaccination and CD4 T cells after COVID-19. The overall study: A CEFX pool, an HIV-1 Nef pool, or no peptide went to control cultures.

Oncomine TCR Beta short-read sequencing was applied to DNA from cultured CD4+ T cells. TCRdb reanalysed the PCR reads using MiXCR and keeps one entry per CDR3 protein. The sample lists thousands of distinct CDR3 sequences; about three quarters were seen once. The treatment: approximately nine-day PBMC culture with coronavirus spike peptide pools or control peptides (ViraFEST assay). Using peptide pools, antigen-specific T cells were expanded in ViraFEST before TCRs were sequenced. Negative-selection isolation of CD4+ T cells was performed after 10 days of culture. About this clonotype: The antigen is unknown.

CDR1 and CDR2 from the germline V gene are SGHTA and FQGNSA. CDR3 length equals 12 residues. V was clipped by 5 bases and J by 2 bases, with 5 bases between them. Sequenced input: CD4+ T cells from blood, cultured in vitro. J is TRBJ2-3 and V is TRBV7-2; no firm D call. The clonotype originates from a human donor who had recovered from COVID-19. The CDR3: CASSRYTDTQYF. CDR3 DNA: TGTGCCAGCAGCCGGTACACAGATACGCAGTATTTT.